The 2 T cell receptor beta chains reported below all come from one sample, sequenced in a study of cytomegalovirus exposure and HLA in healthy donors. The PCR employed 60 Vbeta primers together with 13 Jbeta primers. Sequencing used immunoSEQ multiplex PCR; TCRdb keeps in-frame clones, though not all of them. Among under 200,000 clones listed, around 75% were seen once. The sample taken for sequencing was PBMCs. These receptors were obtained from a male donor in good health and CMV-seropositive.

This clone was seen a handful of times. The chain is built from TRBV7-2 and TRBJ2-1; D is perhaps TRBD2 (5 bases). The CDR3 is 14 residues long. Germline V gene lookup returns CDR1 SGHTA and CDR2 FQGNSA. V was trimmed by 0 bases and J by 4 bases, leaving 7 bases between them. In nucleotides, the CDR3 is TGTGCCAGCAGCTTAGCCGGGGAATACAATGAGCAGTTCTTC. Translation: CASSLAGEYNEQFF.

The V call is TRBV5-6, the J call TRBJ2-6; 11 nucleotides agree with TRBD2. This CDR3 spans 18 amino acids. V was clipped by 0 bases and J by 2 bases; unmatched bases: 4. The germline V gene has CDR1 SGHDT and CDR2 YYEEEE. CDR3 loop: CASSLGVSGGAGANVLTF. The CDR3 DNA reads as TGTGCCAGCAGCTTGGGAGTTAGCGGGGGGGCTGGGGCCAACGTCCTGACTTTC.